Shown below are 3 T cell receptor beta chains from a single sample sequenced in a study of shared clonotypes between healthy human individuals (dated by TCRdb to between 2020 and 2021). The method was the immunoSEQ multiplex PCR assay. Imported from immuneACCESS, the table was reduced by TCRdb to in-frame sequences with V and J called. These copies leave out some clones; in studies compared against another copy, an unresolved V gene accounts for under half, and the cause of the remainder is not known. Here the sample has some 1,600,000 clones; around 98% occur a single time. The top ten clonotypes cover approximately 0.45% of the sample. The specimen sequenced was naive CD4+ T cells sorted from blood. In the paper's terms, the cell subset or site label means: CD45RA+ positively selected. The receptors stem from a man younger than 40 in good health.

This chain joins TRBV7-2 and TRBJ2-3; weak D call: TRBD2 (6 bases). Germline loops: CDR1 SGHTA, CDR2 FQGNSA. V gave up 5 bases and J gave up 11 bases, with 23 bases separating them. There are 15 residues in the CDR3. For the CDR3, the DNA is TGTGCCAGCAGCCGTGGGGGGAACAGCGCACTGGGGCAGTATTTT. It yields the protein CASSRGGNSALGQYF.

The chain carries TRBV7-3 and TRBJ1-2; maybe TRBD1 (6 bases). The V and J ends lost 2 bases and 7 bases respectively, with 17 bases between them. CDR1 SGHTA and CDR2 FQGTGA come from the germline V gene. The CDR3 contains 15 residues. DNA of the CDR3: TGTGCCAGCAGCTTAGAGGACAGCTCTTCGCTTGGCTACACCTTC. Its protein product is CASSLEDSSSLGYTF.

The CDR3, as DNA: TGTGCCAGCTCACCGAAGCGGGAGGGTTACGAGCAGTACTTC. Translation gives CASSPKREGYEQYF. The V gene is TRBV18, the J gene TRBJ2-7; 10 bases map to TRBD2. Unmatched junction bases numbered 3, after V lost 3 bases and J lost 4 bases. CDR3 length equals 14 residues. In germline, CDR1 is KGHSH, CDR2 LQKENI.